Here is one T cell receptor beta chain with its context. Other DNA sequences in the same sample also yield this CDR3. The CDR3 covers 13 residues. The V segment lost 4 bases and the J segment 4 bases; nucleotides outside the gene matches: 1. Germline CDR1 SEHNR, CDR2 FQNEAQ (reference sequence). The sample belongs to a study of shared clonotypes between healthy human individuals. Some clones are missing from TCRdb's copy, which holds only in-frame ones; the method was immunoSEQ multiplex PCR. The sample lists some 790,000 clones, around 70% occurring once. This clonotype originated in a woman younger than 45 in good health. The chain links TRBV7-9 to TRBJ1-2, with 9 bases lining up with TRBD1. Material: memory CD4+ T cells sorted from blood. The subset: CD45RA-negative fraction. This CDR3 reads CASSWGQGYGYTF. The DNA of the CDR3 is TGTGCCAGCAGCTGGGGACAGGGCTATGGCTACACCTTC.